These 21 T cell receptor beta chains were sequenced from one sample in a study of blood T cell repertoires in COVID-19. The protocol was immunoSEQ multiplex PCR, while the TCRdb copy is restricted to in-frame clones and leaves out a portion. Among about 170,000 clones listed, around nine tenths were seen once. Sequenced input: peripheral blood. The source is a man aged 70 or older with acute or convalescent COVID-19.

This chain joins TRBV7-2 and TRBJ2-2; 11 bases align to TRBD2. Trimming removed 7 bases from V and 4 bases from J; junction bases left unmatched: 8. Germline CDR1 reads SGHTA; CDR2 reads FQGNSA. This CDR3 contains 16 residues. The chain's CDR3 is CASTEGLAGGTGELFF. Written as DNA, the CDR3 is TGTGCCAGCACCGAGGGGCTAGCGGGAGGCACCGGGGAGCTGTTTTTT.

J is TRBJ1-5 and V is TRBV19; tentatively, D is TRBD1 (5 bases). CDR1 is LNHDA and CDR2 is SQIVND in the germline V gene (reference sequence). This CDR3 is 16 amino acids long. Trimming took 3 bases from V and 3 from J, leaving 15 bases between them. In DNA form, the CDR3 reads TGTGCCAGTAGTATCCCACACAGGAATCCCAATCAGCCCCAGCATTTT. This sequence encodes CASSIPHRNPNQPQHF.

The rearrangement joins TRBV6-5 to TRBJ2-1; 10 nucleotides agree with TRBD1. After removal of 6 bases from V and 9 bases from J, the junction contained 8 bases not matched to a gene. Germline CDR1 is MNHEY and CDR2 is SVGAGI. CDR3 size: 14 residues. In nucleotides, the CDR3 is TGTGCCAGCAGGCTGGGACAGGGGTACGGTGAGCAGTTCTTC. Amino acid sequence: CASRLGQGYGEQFF.

V gene TRBV4-2 combines with J gene TRBJ2-7; 8 bases are a match to TRBD2. In germline, CDR1 is LGHNA, CDR2 YNFKEQ. This CDR3 comprises 17 residues. With V trimmed by 2 bases and J by 2 bases, 11 bases remained unmatched. DNA of the CDR3: TGTGCCAGCAGCCAACAACTAACGGGGGGGTTCCCCTACGAGCAGTACTTC. This translates into CASSQQLTGGFPYEQYF.

The chain joins TRBV5-1 to TRBJ2-1, with TRBD1 as a possible D gene (6 bases). Germline CDR1 is SGHRS and CDR2 is YFSETQ. V gave up 2 bases and J gave up 3 bases, with 12 bases separating them. This CDR3 has 15 amino acids. CDR3 sequence reads: CASSFTGSDYNEQFF. The CDR3 DNA sequence: TGCGCCAGCAGCTTCACAGGGAGTGACTACAATGAGCAGTTCTTC.

The chain is built from TRBV4-2 and TRBJ1-5; TRBD1 agrees at 7 bases. Germline CDR1 and CDR2: LGHNA and YNFKEQ. The junction had 2 bases not matched to a gene; V was cut back by 2 bases and J by 1 base. This CDR3 contains 15 residues. This chain's CDR3 is CASSQRQGSNQPQHF. In DNA, the CDR3 is TGTGCCAGCAGCCAAAGACAGGGCAGCAATCAGCCCCAGCATTTT.

V is TRBV4-2 and J is TRBJ2-2; TRBD2 agrees at 7 bases. The V gene end was trimmed by 3 bases and the J gene end by 5 bases; junction bases not matched to a gene: 6. Germline CDR1 is LGHNA and CDR2 is YNFKEQ. This CDR3 comprises 15 residues. Here the CDR3 reads CASSQQQRGTGELFF. As DNA, the CDR3 is TGTGCCAGCAGCCAGCAGCAGCGGGGTACCGGGGAGCTGTTTTTT.

CDR3 in DNA: TGTGCCAGCAGCCCGGGGTATCAGCCCCAGCATTTT. Amino acid sequence: CASSPGYQPQHF. The V call is TRBV7-2, the J call TRBJ1-5; D remains ambiguous. Germline V gene sequence: CDR1 SGHTA, CDR2 FQGNSA. The CDR3 totals 12 residues. V was cut by 5 bases and J by 5 bases, with 7 bases left in between.

The chain recombines TRBV2 with TRBJ1-5; D is unclear. The CDR3 contains 13 residues. Deletions cut 6 bases from V and 3 bases from J, with 9 bases between. The germline gives CDR1 SNHLY, CDR2 FYNNEI. The DNA for the CDR3 is TGTGCCAGCAGGGACCGGGACAATCAGCCCCAGCATTTT. Encoded protein: CASRDRDNQPQHF.

The V call is TRBV6-5, the J call TRBJ1-4; 7 bases align to TRBD1. CDR3 size: 15 residues. With 7 bases clipped from V and 4 bases from J, the junction kept 9 bases outside the gene matches. The germline CDR1 and CDR2 sequences are MNHEY and SVGAGI. CDR3 amino acids: CASIGTTGYNEKLFF. The CDR3 DNA follows: TGTGCCAGCATCGGAACGACAGGGTATAATGAAAAACTGTTTTTT.

The chain uses TRBV24-1 and TRBJ2-5; D is uncertain. V lost 2 bases and J 5 bases, leaving 14 bases between the germline ends. Germline-derived CDR1 and CDR2 are KGHDR and SFDVKD. The CDR3 totals 15 residues. The CDR3 nucleotides are TGTGCCACCAGTGATTCGAGATGGGTCGGGGAGACCCAGTACTTC. Protein product: CATSDSRWVGETQYF.

The rearrangement links TRBV5-8 to TRBJ1-1; 7 bases map to TRBD1. This CDR3 has 12 residues. CDR1 SGHTS and CDR2 YDEGEE come from the germline V gene. J gave up 10 bases and V 2 bases, and 5 bases lay outside the gene matches. This CDR3 reads CASSFTGAAAFF. The CDR3 bases are TGTGCCAGCAGCTTTACAGGGGCGGCAGCTTTCTTT.

V usage is TRBV2 and J usage is TRBJ1-2; 7 nucleotides align to TRBD1. CDR3 length: 15 amino acids. Losses at the gene ends were 7 bases for V and 8 bases for J; bases not matched to a gene: 16. The germline V gene encodes CDR1 SNHLY and CDR2 FYNNEI. The CDR3 spells CASTVSRQGLVGYTF. CDR3 nucleotide sequence: TGTGCCAGCACCGTCTCCCGACAGGGTCTGGTCGGCTACACCTTC.

The chain has TRBV19 and TRBJ2-5, with D perhaps TRBD2 (6 bases). V was pared by 1 base and J by 5 bases, with 8 bases between. Germline V gene data show CDR1 as LNHDA and CDR2 as SQIVND (reference sequence). This CDR3 has 13 residues. For the CDR3, the DNA is TGTGCCAGTAGTATAGTAGGAGGGGAGACCCAGTACTTC. It codes for CASSIVGGETQYF.

This clone was counted once. V and J are TRBV19 and TRBJ1-2, with TRBD1 matching 7 bases. Germline values: CDR1 LNHDA, CDR2 SQIVND (reference sequence). With V trimmed by 5 bases and J by 5 bases, 5 bases remained unmatched. The length of the CDR3 is 13 residues. CDR3 in amino acids: CASSERQGYGYTF. In nucleotides, the CDR3 is TGTGCCAGTAGTGAGCGACAGGGTTATGGCTACACCTTC.

The V gene is TRBV11-3, the J gene TRBJ2-2, with 11 bases that match TRBD1. Germline V CDR1 and CDR2: SGHNT, YENEEA. The junction had 5 bases not matched to a gene; V was cut back by 5 bases and J by 6 bases. The CDR3 covers 15 residues. The CDR3 nucleotides read TGTGCCAGCAGCGGACAGGGGGCTCTCGCCGGGGAGCTGTTTTTT. Its protein is CASSGQGALAGELFF. Combining the CDR3 with reference TRBV11-3 and TRBJ2-2 gives the whole variable domain EAGVVQSPRYKIIEKKQPVAFWCNPISGHNTLYWYLQNLGQGPELLIRYENEEAVDDSQLPKDRFSAERLKGVDSTLKIQPAELGDSAVYLCASSGQGALAGELFFGEGSRLTVL.

In its sample, this clone was seen once. The chain joins TRBV6-1 to TRBJ2-5; 7 nucleotides agree with TRBD1. The germline CDR1 and CDR2 sequences are MNHNS and SASEGT. Trimming at V came to 5 bases and at J to 5 bases, leaving 5 bases not matched to a gene. The CDR3 length is 13 residues. As DNA, the CDR3 is TGTGCCAGCAGTTCGACAGGGCACGAGACCCAGTACTTC. Encoded protein: CASSSTGHETQYF.

The sample holds one count of this clone. The chain combines TRBV27 with TRBJ2-7; 7 nucleotides agree with TRBD1. Trimming at V came to 3 bases and at J to 4 bases, leaving 3 bases not matched to a gene. Germline V gene data show CDR1 as MNHEY and CDR2 as SMNVEV (reference sequence). This CDR3 region has 13 residues. CDR3 sequence: CASSFRDRYEQYF. In DNA form, the CDR3 reads TGTGCCAGCAGTTTCCGGGACAGATACGAGCAGTACTTC.

The chain couples TRBV4-2 to TRBJ2-6; perhaps TRBD2 as D (6 bases). The CDR3 extends over 20 amino acids. CDR1 and CDR2 (germline): LGHNA, YNFKEQ. The germline V and J ends were trimmed by 4 bases and 2 bases, with 24 bases remaining between them. CDR3 protein: CASSRPAGSIPGAGANVLTF. As DNA, the CDR3 is TGTGCCAGCAGCCGCCCCGCGGGGAGCATTCCGGGCGCTGGGGCCAACGTCCTGACTTTC.

This clone was seen only a few times. The V gene is TRBV6-5, the J gene TRBJ1-2, with D unresolved. This CDR3 comprises 15 residues. Germline V lookup: CDR1 MNHEY, CDR2 SVGAGI. The V and J ends lost 7 bases and 0 bases respectively, with 15 bases between them. The CDR3 loop is CASTLGGETNYGYTF. The CDR3 nucleotides read TGTGCCAGCACGTTGGGAGGAGAGACTAACTATGGCTACACCTTC.

The gene calls are TRBV4-1 and TRBJ1-1; 9 bases are shared with TRBD1. Germline assignment: CDR1 MGHRA and CDR2 YSYEKL. Losses at the gene ends were 5 bases for V and 0 bases for J; bases not matched to a gene: 10. This CDR3 region has 17 residues. In DNA, the CDR3 is TGCGCCAGCAGCTTCCGGACAGGGGACTCCATGAACACTGAAGCTTTCTTT. It specifies CASSFRTGDSMNTEAFF.